Below, one TCR beta chain is given with its context. Its cognate antigen is unknown. This sample was included in a study of cytomegalovirus exposure and HLA in healthy donors. About the research overall: An early release of data contained approximately 80 million unique TCRs, which came from HLA-typed donors.

The V end was cut by 0 bases, the J end by 10 bases, with 17 bases between. The CDR3 length is 15 residues. Germline CDR1 is SGHRS and CDR2 is YFSETQ. Notes on the study in general: As a later analysis revealed, most CMV-associated TCR beta chains appeared HLA-restricted. Most of the TCR beta V segments (in an earlier analysis) were productive either about 87% or about 30% of the time.

PCR was performed using 60 Vbeta and 13 Jbeta primers. Assay: immunoSEQ multiplex PCR; the TCRdb copy retains only in-frame clones and omits some. The sample has about 180,000 clones; 82% are singletons. The source of this sequence is a man aged 35 to 55 in good health and CMV-seronegative. The sequenced material came from PBMCs. The rearrangement uses TRBV5-1 and TRBJ2-1; TRBD2 might be the D (6 bases). CDR3 sequence reads: CASSLARTTTQEQFF. For the CDR3, the DNA is TGCGCCAGCAGCTTGGCCCGGACTACCACCCAGGAGCAGTTCTTC.